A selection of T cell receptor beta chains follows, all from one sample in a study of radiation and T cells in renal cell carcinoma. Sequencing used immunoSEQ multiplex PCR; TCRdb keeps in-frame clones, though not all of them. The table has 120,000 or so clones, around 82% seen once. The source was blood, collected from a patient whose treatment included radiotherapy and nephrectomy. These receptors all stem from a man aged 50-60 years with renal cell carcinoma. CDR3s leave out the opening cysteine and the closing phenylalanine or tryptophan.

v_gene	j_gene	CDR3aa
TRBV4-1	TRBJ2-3	ASSQDPGRDTQY
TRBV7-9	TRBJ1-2	ASSLGAGSDYGYT
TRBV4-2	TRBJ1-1	ASSLHSVGHTEAF
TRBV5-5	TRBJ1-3	ASSLGRSGNTIY
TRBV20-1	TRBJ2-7	SARRGYEQY
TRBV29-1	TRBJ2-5	SVSGTSGHRRGETQY
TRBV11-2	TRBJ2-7	ASSLSGGSSYEQY
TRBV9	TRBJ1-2	ASSPWRQGMGGYT
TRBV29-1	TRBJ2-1	SVVRLGRPNEQF
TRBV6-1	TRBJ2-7	ASRVPTGASYEQY